This T cell receptor (beta chain) appears in the sequencing data of a study of T-cell memory formation after mild COVID-19. This clonotype has just a few counts. The antigen remains undetermined. The CDR3 extends over 15 amino acids. The V gene's germline CDR1 is SGDLS and CDR2 YYNGEE. The ends were cut back, 2 bases at V and 2 bases at J, with 13 bases in the middle. Overall study findings and caveats: CD4/CD8 balance held among clones contracting day 15 to 85, and later expanders leaned CD4+.

Via MiXCR, TCRdb re-called the 5' RACE reads, giving one row per CDR3 protein. The repertoire holds 190,000 or so distinct CDR3 sequences, about 10% seen once, with just over 3% in the top ten. The sequencing input was PBMCs or a T cell subset sorted from them (not recorded which). The genes are TRBV9 and TRBJ2-5; D possibly corresponds to TRBD2 (5 bases). The sequence derives from a man aged 18 to 30 who had mild COVID-19 (a few samples of this study predate the infection). Cell type and time point are not known. CDR3 in amino acids: CASSVLDFVQETQYF. DNA for the CDR3: TGTGCCAGCAGCGTCTTGGACTTCGTACAAGAGACCCAGTACTTC.